The rows below give T cell receptor beta chains drawn from one sample of a study of CD8+ T cells in alopecia areata. The method was immunoSEQ multiplex PCR; TCRdb's version includes in-frame clones alone and lacks a portion of them. The sample carries about 170,000 clones, 67% recorded once. The source was CD8+ T cells sorted from blood, collected at week 0. All receptors derive from a human donor with alopecia areata. Both conserved end residues are part of each CDR3. Each record gives: V gene, clone size, D gene, J gene, CDR3 length, CDR3 protein, CDR3 DNA. The D gene is left open where the match is weak. Clone size, where shown, is once, few, many, or a class for clones that have expanded.

>TRBV12-5|-|-|TRBJ1-2|13
CASGTDLTYGYTF
TGTGCTAGTGGGACAGACTTAACCTATGGCTACACCTTC
>TRBV13|-|TRBD2|TRBJ2-5|14
CASREGLAGETQYF
TGTGCCAGCAGAGAGGGACTAGCGGGGGAGACCCAGTACTTC
>TRBV10-3|-|TRBD2|TRBJ2-7|15
CAISDSGGSSYEQYF
TGTGCCATCAGCGATAGCGGGGGGTCCTCCTACGAGCAGTACTTC
>TRBV13|few|TRBD2|TRBJ2-3|15
CASSSTSGDTDTQYF
TGTGCCAGCAGCTCGACTAGCGGAGACACAGATACGCAGTATTTT
>TRBV29-1|-|TRBD1|TRBJ2-2|14
CSVDGQGNTGELFF
TGCAGCGTGGACGGACAGGGAAACACCGGGGAGCTGTTTTTT
>TRBV4-1|few|-|TRBJ2-5|13
CASSQELARTQYF
TGCGCCAGCAGCCAAGAGCTCGCGAGGACCCAGTACTTC
>TRBV4-2|few|-|TRBJ2-7|14
CASSQESQGYEQYF
TGTGCCAGCAGCCAAGAATCGCAGGGCTACGAGCAGTACTTC
>TRBV11-3|-|TRBD1|TRBJ2-1|17
CASSQKGRQGVGNEQFF
TGTGCCAGCAGCCAAAAGGGGAGACAGGGGGTGGGCAATGAGCAGTTCTTC
>TRBV6-1|few|-|TRBJ1-5|15
CASRRDGNSNQPQHF
TGTGCCAGCAGAAGGGACGGGAATAGCAATCAGCCCCAGCATTTT
>TRBV2|-|-|TRBJ2-5|15
CASSIGAWGQETQYF
TGTGCCAGCAGTATCGGGGCCTGGGGCCAAGAGACCCAGTACTTC
>TRBV4-1|-|-|TRBJ2-3|16
CASKRLNSAFTDTQYF
TGCGCCAGCAAGAGACTCAATAGCGCCTTCACAGATACGCAGTATTTT
>TRBV27|once|-|TRBJ1-2|13
CASSLSGYYGYTF
TGTGCCAGCAGTTTATCGGGTTACTATGGCTACACCTTC
>TRBV5-1|-|TRBD2|TRBJ2-3|17
CASSDASMGGKADTQYF
TGCGCCAGCAGTGATGCGTCCATGGGAGGGAAGGCAGATACGCAGTATTTT
>TRBV5-1|-|-|TRBJ1-1|15
CASSPVRGMNTEAFF
TGCGCCAGCAGCCCGGTACGGGGAATGAACACTGAAGCTTTCTTT
>TRBV5-6|-|-|TRBJ2-1|14
CASSFSLRYNEQFF
TGTGCCAGCAGCTTCTCGCTGAGATACAATGAGCAGTTCTTC
>TRBV15|-|-|TRBJ1-5|15
CATSRVGRLNQPQHF
TGTGCCACCAGCAGAGTTGGACGGCTCAATCAGCCCCAGCATTTT
>TRBV27|-|-|TRBJ1-5|13
CASSLFKNQPQHF
TGTGCCAGCAGTTTATTCAAGAATCAGCCCCAGCATTTT
>TRBV7-9|-|TRBD1|TRBJ2-7|15
CASSSQTGGSHEQYF
TGTGCCAGCAGCTCCCAGACAGGGGGGAGCCACGAGCAGTACTTC
>TRBV9|-|-|TRBJ2-3|15
CASSVGGADTDTQYF
TGTGCCAGCAGCGTAGGTGGGGCCGACACAGATACGCAGTATTTT
>TRBV7-3|-|-|TRBJ2-1|12
CASSLDGYEQFF
TGTGCCAGCAGCTTAGACGGGTATGAGCAGTTCTTC
>TRBV13|few|-|TRBJ2-5|15
CASRDSGVPQETQYF
TGTGCCAGCAGAGATTCGGGCGTTCCACAAGAGACCCAGTACTTC
>TRBV13|-|-|TRBJ2-7|13
CASSPQGSYEQYF
TGTGCCAGCAGCCCTCAGGGTAGCTACGAGCAGTACTTC
>TRBV9|-|-|TRBJ1-2|14
CASSSGGATIGYTF
TGTGCCAGCAGCTCGGGGGGCGCCACAATTGGCTACACCTTC
>TRBV10-3|-|-|TRBJ2-7|15
CAISDNPGLPYEQYF
TGTGCCATCAGTGACAATCCGGGACTCCCCTACGAGCAGTACTTC
>TRBV11-2|-|-|TRBJ2-7|17
CASSSGGPPNPNYEQYF
TGTGCCAGCAGCTCGGGGGGCCCGCCAAATCCCAACTACGAGCAGTACTTC
>TRBV13|-|-|TRBJ2-1|12
CASSLAGNEQFF
TGTGCCAGCAGCTTAGCGGGCAATGAGCAGTTCTTC
>TRBV12-5|-|TRBD1|TRBJ2-7|15
CASGPRGQGADEQYF
TGTGCTAGTGGCCCTCGGGGACAGGGGGCGGACGAGCAGTACTTC
>TRBV29-1|once|-|TRBJ2-3|12
CSSRRGADTQYF
TGCAGCTCAAGGAGGGGGGCAGATACGCAGTATTTT
>TRBV27|-|-|TRBJ2-3|13
CASSLGGFLTQYF
TGTGCCAGCAGTCTCGGTGGGTTTTTAACGCAGTATTTT
>TRBV5-1|-|-|TRBJ2-5|18
CASSLPSVPAVGMETQYF
TGCGCCAGCAGCCTCCCTTCCGTTCCGGCAGTGGGTATGGAGACCCAGTACTTC
>TRBV29-1|-|TRBD1|TRBJ2-7|15
CSVEVRQGISYEQYF
TGCAGCGTTGAAGTTAGACAGGGAATCTCCTACGAGCAGTACTTC
>TRBV9|-|-|TRBJ1-1|16
CASSPSRRTGPREAFF
TGTGCCAGCAGCCCAAGTAGGCGTACAGGGCCACGTGAAGCTTTCTTT
>TRBV2|few|-|TRBJ2-1|11
CVVWDYNEQFF
TGTGTCGTGTGGGATTACAATGAGCAGTTCTTC
>TRBV18|-|-|TRBJ1-2|15
CASSPNIVTVRGYTF
TGTGCCAGCTCACCTAACATCGTAACGGTACGCGGCTACACCTTC
>TRBV5-6|few|-|TRBJ2-1|14
CASSLVAGYNEQFF
TGTGCCAGCAGCTTGGTGGCAGGGTACAATGAGCAGTTCTTC
>TRBV30|-|-|TRBJ2-1|16
CAWSLAGHRTYNEQFF
TGTGCCTGGAGCTTGGCGGGACATCGGACCTACAATGAGCAGTTCTTC
>TRBV19|few|TRBD1|TRBJ2-4|15
CASTLGTGIANIQYF
TGTGCCAGTACCCTTGGGACAGGGATAGCGAACATTCAGTACTTC
>TRBV19|-|-|TRBJ2-1|14
CASSIVSSYNEQFF
TGTGCCAGTAGTATAGTTAGCTCCTACAATGAGCAGTTCTTC
>TRBV14|-|-|TRBJ1-2|14
CASSQDIPAYGYTF
TGTGCCAGCAGCCAAGACATCCCGGCCTATGGCTACACCTTC
>TRBV29-1|-|-|TRBJ2-5|11
CSVEEGETQYF
TGCAGCGTTGAAGAGGGGGAGACCCAGTACTTC
>TRBV14|-|-|TRBJ2-3|13
CASSQVRTDTQYF
TGTGCCAGCAGCCAAGTTCGTACAGATACGCAGTATTTT
>TRBV6-5|-|-|TRBJ1-2|13
CASSYYRVDGYTF
TGTGCCAGCAGTTACTACAGGGTAGACGGCTACACCTTC
>TRBV7-2|few|TRBD1|TRBJ1-2|15
CASSQRDRDYYGYTF
TGTGCCAGCAGCCAACGGGACAGGGACTACTATGGCTACACCTTC
>TRBV27|-|-|TRBJ1-6|16
CASSLSGTGYGSPLHF
TGTGCCAGCAGTTTATCTGGAACAGGGTACGGTTCACCCCTCCACTTT
>TRBV30|-|-|TRBJ1-1|12
CASGHGVIGAFF
TGTGCCTCGGGGCACGGGGTAATCGGGGCTTTCTTT
>TRBV25-1|-|-|TRBJ1-6|17
CASSDPGTDLYNSPLHF
TGTGCCAGCAGTGATCCCGGGACGGACCTCTATAATTCACCCCTCCACTTT
>TRBV5-6|few|-|TRBJ2-2|14
CASEEGQWTGELFF
TGTGCCAGCGAGGAGGGGCAGTGGACCGGGGAGCTGTTTTTT
>TRBV19|-|-|TRBJ1-1|11
CASTRGTQAFF
TGTGCCAGTACAAGGGGAACTCAAGCTTTCTTT
>TRBV4-1|-|-|TRBJ1-1|17
CASSQEAPITLNTEAFF
TGCGCCAGCAGCCAAGAAGCTCCGATAACCTTGAACACTGAAGCTTTCTTT